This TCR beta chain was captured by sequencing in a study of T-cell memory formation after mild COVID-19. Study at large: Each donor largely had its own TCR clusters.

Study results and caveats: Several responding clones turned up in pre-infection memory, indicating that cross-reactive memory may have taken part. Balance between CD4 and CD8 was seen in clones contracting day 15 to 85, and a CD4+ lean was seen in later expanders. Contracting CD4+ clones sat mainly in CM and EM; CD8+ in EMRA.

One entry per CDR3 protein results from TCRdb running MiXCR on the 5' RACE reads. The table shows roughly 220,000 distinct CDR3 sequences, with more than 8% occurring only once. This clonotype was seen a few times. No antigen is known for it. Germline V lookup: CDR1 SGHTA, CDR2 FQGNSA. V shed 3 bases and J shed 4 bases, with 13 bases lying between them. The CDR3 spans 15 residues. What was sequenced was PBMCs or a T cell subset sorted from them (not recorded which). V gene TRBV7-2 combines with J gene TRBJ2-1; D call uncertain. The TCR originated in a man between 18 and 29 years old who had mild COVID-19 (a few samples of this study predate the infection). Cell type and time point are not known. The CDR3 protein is CASSFEAPRYNEQFF. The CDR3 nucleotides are TGTGCCAGCAGCTTCGAGGCCCCCCGGTACAATGAGCAGTTCTTC.